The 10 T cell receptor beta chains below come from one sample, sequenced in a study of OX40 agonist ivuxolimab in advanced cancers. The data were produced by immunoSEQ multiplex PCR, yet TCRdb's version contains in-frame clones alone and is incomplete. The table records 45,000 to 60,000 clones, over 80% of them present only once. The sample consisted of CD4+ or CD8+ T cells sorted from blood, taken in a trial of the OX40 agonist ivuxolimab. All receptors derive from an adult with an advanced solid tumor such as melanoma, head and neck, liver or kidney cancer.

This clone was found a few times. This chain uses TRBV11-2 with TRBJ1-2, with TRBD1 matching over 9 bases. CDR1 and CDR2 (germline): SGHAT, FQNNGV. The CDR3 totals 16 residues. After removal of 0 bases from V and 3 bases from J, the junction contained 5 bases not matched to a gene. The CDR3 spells CASSLDHRGRHYGYTF. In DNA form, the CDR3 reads TGTGCCAGCAGCTTAGATCACAGGGGGCGTCACTATGGCTACACCTTC.

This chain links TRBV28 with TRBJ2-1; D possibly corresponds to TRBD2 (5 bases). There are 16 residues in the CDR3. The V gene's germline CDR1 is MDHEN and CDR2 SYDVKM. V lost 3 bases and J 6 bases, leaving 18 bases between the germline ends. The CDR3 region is CASSLPLSGTSNEQFF. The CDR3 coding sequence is TGTGCCAGCAGTTTGCCCCTCAGCGGAACGTCCAATGAGCAGTTCTTC.

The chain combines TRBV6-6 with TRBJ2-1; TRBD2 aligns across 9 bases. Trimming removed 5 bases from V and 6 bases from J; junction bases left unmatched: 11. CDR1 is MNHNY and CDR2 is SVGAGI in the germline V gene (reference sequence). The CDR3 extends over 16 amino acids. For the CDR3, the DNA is TGTGCCAGCAGTCAGGGCCCTAGCGGGACGTCCAATGAGCAGTTCTTC. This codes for CASSQGPSGTSNEQFF.

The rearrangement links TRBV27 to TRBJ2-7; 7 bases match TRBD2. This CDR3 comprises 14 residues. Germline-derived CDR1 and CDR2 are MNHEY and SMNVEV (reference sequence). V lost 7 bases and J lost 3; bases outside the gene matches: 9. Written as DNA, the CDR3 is TGTGCCAGCACCTCCCCCGGGACTAACTACGAGCAGTACTTC. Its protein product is CASTSPGTNYEQYF.

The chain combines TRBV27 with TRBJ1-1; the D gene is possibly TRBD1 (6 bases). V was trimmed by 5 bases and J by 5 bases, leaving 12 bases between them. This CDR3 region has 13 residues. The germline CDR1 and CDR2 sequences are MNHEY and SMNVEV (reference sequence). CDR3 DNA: TGTGCCAGCAGTCCGTACAGGGAAACTGAAGCTTTCTTT. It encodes CASSPYRETEAFF.

CDR3 in amino acids: CATTGNTEAFF. The CDR3, as DNA: TGTGCCACCACGGGTAACACTGAAGCTTTCTTT. This sequence joins TRBV19 and TRBJ1-1; D remains unclear. Germline loops: CDR1 LNHDA, CDR2 SQIVND (reference sequence). Trimming stripped 10 bases from V and 2 bases from J, with 8 bases between. The CDR3 has 11 amino acids.

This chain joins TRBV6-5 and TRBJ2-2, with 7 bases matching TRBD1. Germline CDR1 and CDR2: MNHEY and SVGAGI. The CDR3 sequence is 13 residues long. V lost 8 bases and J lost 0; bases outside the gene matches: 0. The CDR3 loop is CASGTANTGELFF. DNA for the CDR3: TGTGCCAGCGGGACAGCGAACACCGGGGAGCTGTTTTTT.

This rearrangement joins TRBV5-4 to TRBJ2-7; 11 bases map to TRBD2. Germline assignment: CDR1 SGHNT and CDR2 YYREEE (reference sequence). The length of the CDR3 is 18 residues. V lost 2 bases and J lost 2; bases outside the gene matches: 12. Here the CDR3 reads CASSFLSALAGAPYEQYF. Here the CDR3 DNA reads TGTGCCAGCAGCTTCCTGTCCGCACTAGCGGGAGCGCCCTACGAGCAGTACTTC.

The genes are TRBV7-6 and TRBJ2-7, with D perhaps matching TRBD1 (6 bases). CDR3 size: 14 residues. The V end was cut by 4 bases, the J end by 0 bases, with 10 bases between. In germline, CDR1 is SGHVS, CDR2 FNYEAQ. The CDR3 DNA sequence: TGTGCCAGCAGCTCCCGGACAGTCTCCTACGAGCAGTACTTC. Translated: CASSSRTVSYEQYF. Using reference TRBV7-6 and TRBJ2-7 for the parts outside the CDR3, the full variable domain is GAGVSQSPRYKVTKRGQDVALRCDPISGHVSLYWYRQALGQGPEFLTYFNYEAQQDKSGLPNDRFSAERPEGSISTLTIQRTEQRDSAMYRCASSSRTVSYEQYFGPGTRLTVT.

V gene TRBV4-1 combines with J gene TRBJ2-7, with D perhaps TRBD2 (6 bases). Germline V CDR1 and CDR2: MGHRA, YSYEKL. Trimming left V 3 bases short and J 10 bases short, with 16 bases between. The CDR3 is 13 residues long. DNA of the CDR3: TGCGCCAGCAGCCAGGCCAGGGACTCCCCCCAGTACTTC. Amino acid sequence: CASSQARDSPQYF.